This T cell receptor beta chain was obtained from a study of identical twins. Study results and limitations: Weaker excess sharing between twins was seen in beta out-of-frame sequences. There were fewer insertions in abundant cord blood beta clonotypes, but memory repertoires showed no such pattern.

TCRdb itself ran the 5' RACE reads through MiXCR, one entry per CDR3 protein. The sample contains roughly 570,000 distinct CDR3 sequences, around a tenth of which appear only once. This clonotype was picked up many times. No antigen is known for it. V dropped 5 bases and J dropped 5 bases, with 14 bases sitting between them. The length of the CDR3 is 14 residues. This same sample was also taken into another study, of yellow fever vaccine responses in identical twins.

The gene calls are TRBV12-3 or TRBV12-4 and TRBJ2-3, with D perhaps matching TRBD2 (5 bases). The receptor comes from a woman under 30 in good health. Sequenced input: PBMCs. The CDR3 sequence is CASSPGGFGDTQYF. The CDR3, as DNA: TGTGCCAGCAGTCCAGGAGGATTCGGAGATACGCAGTATTTT.